A selection of T cell receptor beta chains follows, all from one sample in a study of CD8+CD57+ T cells in acquired aplastic anemia. TCRdb passed the reads through MiXCR, listing each CDR3 protein once. The sample shows 180,000 or so distinct CDR3 sequences, roughly 43% of them seen only once. Material: sorted CD4+, CD8+, or CD8+CD57+ T cells (not recorded which) from PBMCs. These receptors all stem from a human donor with aplastic anemia. CDR3s include the opening cysteine and the closing phenylalanine or tryptophan. The D gene is left open where the match is weak. For some rows the clone size is stated as once, few or many, or as a class when expanded; others skip it.

TRBV5-1	many	TRBJ1-5	NA	CASSERGGNQPQHF	TGCGCCAGCAGCGAGAGGGGGGGTAATCAGCCCCAGCATTTT
TRBV15	NA	TRBJ2-4	NA	CATSRDNWGDIQYF	TGTGCCACCAGCAGAGATAATTGGGGAGACATTCAGTACTTC
TRBV7-8	many	TRBJ2-1	NA	CASLDYYNEQFF	TGTGCCAGCTTGGACTACTACAATGAGCAGTTCTTC
TRBV7-2	once	TRBJ2-7	NA	CASNSLGQQYF	TGTGCCAGCAACTCTCTGGGACAGCAGTACTTC
TRBV20-1	NA	TRBJ1-1	TRBD1	CSVGRGLPEAFF	TGCAGTGTTGGTAGGGGGCTCCCTGAAGCTTTCTTT
TRBV6-1	NA	TRBJ1-6	TRBD1	CASRPRQGAYSSPLHF	TGTGCCAGCAGACCCCGACAGGGGGCTTATAGTTCACCCCTCCACTTT
TRBV5-1	NA	TRBJ1-1	TRBD1	CASSAGQGSGTEAFF	TGCGCCAGCAGCGCGGGACAGGGGAGCGGCACTGAAGCTTTCTTT
TRBV12-3/TRBV12-4	NA	TRBJ2-5	NA	CASTSWVQETQYF	TGTGCCAGCACCTCGTGGGTTCAAGAGACCCAGTACTTC
TRBV4-1	NA	TRBJ2-7	TRBD1	CASSHLPPGQGYYEQYF	TGCGCCAGCAGCCACCTACCCCCGGGACAGGGTTACTACGAGCAGTACTTC
TRBV10-3	NA	TRBJ2-5	NA	CAISETGSGSRETQYF	TGTGCCATCAGTGAAACCGGGTCAGGGTCTCGAGAGACCCAGTACTTC
TRBV9	many	TRBJ2-5	NA	CASSVGRAGREQETQYF	TGTGCCAGCAGCGTAGGGAGGGCCGGAAGGGAACAAGAGACCCAGTACTTC
TRBV19	many	TRBJ1-5	TRBD1	CASSIWTGTPAGQPQHF	TGTGCCAGTAGTATCTGGACAGGAACTCCCGCGGGTCAGCCCCAGCATTTT
TRBV7-9	NA	TRBJ2-3	NA	CASSFEGTDTQYF	TGTGCCAGCAGCTTCGAGGGGACAGATACGCAGTATTTT
TRBV5-1	NA	TRBJ2-7	NA	CASSLVGSYEQYF	TGCGCCAGCAGCTTGGTCGGCTCCTACGAGCAGTACTTC
TRBV6-5	many	TRBJ2-2	NA	CASSYRGELFF	TGTGCCAGCAGTTACAGGGGGGAGCTGTTTTTT
TRBV5-1	once	TRBJ2-3	NA	CASSSRVTTDTQYF	TGCGCCAGCAGCTCAAGGGTCACCACAGATACGCAGTATTTT
TRBV14	many	TRBJ2-1	TRBD2	CASSQDQAGAYNEQFF	TGTGCCAGCAGCCAGGATCAAGCGGGGGCCTACAATGAGCAGTTCTTC
TRBV6-2/TRBV6-3	many	TRBJ1-5	NA	CASSYSIRGDSSAQHF	TGTGCCAGCAGTTACTCGATCAGGGGAGATAGTTCGGCCCAGCATTTT
TRBV2	NA	TRBJ2-7	NA	CASSEEMGPTYEQYF	TGTGCCAGCAGTGAAGAGATGGGACCGACCTACGAGCAGTACTTC
TRBV15	NA	TRBJ2-2	NA	CATSFYTGELFF	TGTGCCACCAGCTTCTACACCGGGGAGCTGTTCTTT
TRBV19	NA	TRBJ2-7	NA	CASSIGSYEQYF	TGTGCCAGTAGTATCGGGTCCTACGAGCAGTACTTC
TRBV25-1	NA	TRBJ1-2	NA	CASSDEGVWGYTF	TGTGCCAGCAGTGATGAGGGGGTTTGGGGCTACACCTTC
TRBV25-1	NA	TRBJ1-4	NA	CASSVYRANEKLFF	TGTGCCAGCAGTGTATACAGAGCTAATGAAAAACTGTTTTTT
TRBV20-1	NA	TRBJ2-3	TRBD2	CSAVGLRGGPTDTQYF	TGCAGTGCTGTGGGCCTACGGGGGGGCCCCACAGATACGCAGTATTTT